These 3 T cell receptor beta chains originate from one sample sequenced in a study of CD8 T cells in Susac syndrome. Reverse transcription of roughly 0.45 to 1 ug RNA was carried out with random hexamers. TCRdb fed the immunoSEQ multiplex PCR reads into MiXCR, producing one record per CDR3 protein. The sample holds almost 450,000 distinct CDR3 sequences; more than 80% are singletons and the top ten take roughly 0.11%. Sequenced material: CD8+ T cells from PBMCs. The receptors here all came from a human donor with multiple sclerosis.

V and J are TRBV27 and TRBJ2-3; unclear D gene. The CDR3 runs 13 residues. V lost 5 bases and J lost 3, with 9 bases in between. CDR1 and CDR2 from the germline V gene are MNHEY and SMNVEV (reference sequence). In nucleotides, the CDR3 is TGTGCCAGCAGTCACGGCTCGACAGATACGCAGTATTTT. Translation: CASSHGSTDTQYF.

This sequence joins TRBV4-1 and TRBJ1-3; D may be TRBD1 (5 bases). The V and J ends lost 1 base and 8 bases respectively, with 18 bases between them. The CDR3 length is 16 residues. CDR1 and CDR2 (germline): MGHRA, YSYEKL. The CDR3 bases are TGCGCCAGCAGCCAAGTAGGTACAGGATTTTTGGACACCATATATTTT. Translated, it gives CASSQVGTGFLDTIYF.

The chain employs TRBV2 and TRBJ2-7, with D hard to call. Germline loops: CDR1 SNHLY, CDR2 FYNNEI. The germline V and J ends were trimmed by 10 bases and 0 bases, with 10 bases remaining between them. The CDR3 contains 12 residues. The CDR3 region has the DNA TGTGCCATCCGGGTTACCTCCTACGAGCAGTACTTC. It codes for CAIRVTSYEQYF.